The 15 T cell receptor beta chains presented below share a single source sample, sequenced in a study of cytomegalovirus exposure and HLA in healthy donors. The PCR employed 60 Vbeta primers together with 13 Jbeta primers. Using immunoSEQ multiplex PCR, the repertoire was profiled, and TCRdb retains in-frame clones only, with some absent. This sample yields about 140,000 clones, of which 76% are seen a single time; 1.5% to 2% belongs to the top ten. The sample comprised PBMCs. The source is a middle-aged man in good health and CMV-seronegative.

The chain recombines TRBV7-6 with TRBJ2-3; 9 bases fit TRBD1. The V gene end was trimmed by 5 bases and the J gene end by 1 base; junction bases not matched to a gene: 7. Germline V CDR1 and CDR2: SGHVS, FNYEAQ. This CDR3 has 16 amino acids. The CDR3 region has the DNA TGTGCCAGCAGCAATGCCCGGGACAGGGGCACAGATACGCAGTATTTT. This encodes CASSNARDRGTDTQYF. Filled out from reference TRBV7-6 and TRBJ2-3, the complete variable domain reads GAGVSQSPRYKVTKRGQDVALRCDPISGHVSLYWYRQALGQGPEFLTYFNYEAQQDKSGLPNDRFSAERPEGSISTLTIQRTEQRDSAMYRCASSNARDRGTDTQYFGPGTRLTVL.

The chain is built from TRBV7-3 and TRBJ1-4; D is uncertain. The CDR3 has 14 amino acids. Germline lookup yields CDR1 SGHTA and CDR2 FQGTGA. Trimming pared 5 bases from V and 8 bases from J, leaving 15 bases between. The CDR3 region is CASSPRHGGEKLFF. CDR3 nucleotides: TGTGCCAGCAGCCCAAGACACGGAGGAGAAAAACTGTTTTTT.

The chain uses TRBV5-4 and TRBJ2-5, with D tentatively TRBD2 (5 bases). This CDR3 comprises 18 residues. V dropped 0 bases and J dropped 5 bases, with 23 bases sitting between them. Germline CDR1 reads SGHNT; CDR2 reads YYREEE (reference sequence). CDR3 region: CASSLGVLGAVRGETQYF. The CDR3 DNA follows: TGTGCCAGCAGCTTGGGGGTCCTGGGAGCGGTAAGAGGGGAGACCCAGTACTTC.

The chain recombines TRBV19 with TRBJ1-5, with TRBD1 identical over 7 bases. There are 14 residues in the CDR3. The J segment lost 7 bases and the V segment lost 7 bases, leaving 10 bases of the junction unmatched. Germline V CDR1 and CDR2: LNHDA, SQIVND (reference sequence). CDR3 protein: CASMGNRGYQPQHF. The CDR3 coding sequence is TGTGCCAGTATGGGCAACAGGGGTTACCAGCCCCAGCATTTT.

This clone is a singleton in its sample. The chain carries TRBV6-6 and TRBJ1-3; 9 nucleotides align to TRBD1. Germline V CDR1 and CDR2: MNHNY, SVGAGI (reference sequence). The trim removed 5 bases at V and 4 bases at J, leaving 9 bases unmatched. The CDR3 consists of 16 residues. The CDR3 coding sequence is TGTGCCAGCAGTCAACGACAGGGGGTATTGGGAAACACCATATATTTT. Protein: CASSQRQGVLGNTIYF.

The chain combines TRBV19 with TRBJ2-7; 10 positions match TRBD2. This CDR3 has 15 residues. With 1 base clipped from V and 4 bases from J, the junction kept 4 bases outside the gene matches. Germline CDR1 and CDR2: LNHDA and SQIVND (reference sequence). This chain's CDR3 is CASSIAPAGGYEQYF. The CDR3 nucleotides are TGTGCCAGTAGTATAGCGCCAGCGGGAGGGTACGAGCAGTACTTC. Using reference TRBV19 and TRBJ2-7 for the parts outside the CDR3, the full variable domain is DGGITQSPKYLFRKEGQNVTLSCEQNLNHDAMYWYRQDPGQGLRLIYYSQIVNDFQKGDIAEGYSVSREKKESFPLTVTSAQKNPTAFYLCASSIAPAGGYEQYFGPGTRLTVT.

This clone has only one observation. The chain is built from TRBV5-1 and TRBJ2-7; TRBD1 agrees at 8 bases. Unmatched junction bases numbered 3, after V lost 3 bases and J lost 4 bases. Germline lookup yields CDR1 SGHRS and CDR2 YFSETQ. The CDR3 has 13 residues. The CDR3 sequence is CASSSGQVYEQYF. DNA of the CDR3: TGCGCCAGCAGCTCGGGACAGGTGTACGAGCAGTACTTC. Variable domain in full (rest from reference TRBV5-1 and TRBJ2-7): KAGVTQTPRYLIKTRGQQVTLSCSPISGHRSVSWYQQTPGQGLQFLFEYFSETQRNKGNFPGRFSGRQFSNSRSEMNVSTLELGDSALYLCASSSGQVYEQYFGPGTRLTVT.

The chain recombines TRBV13 with TRBJ1-1, with TRBD1 matching 9 bases. From germline, CDR1 is PRHDT and CDR2 FYEKMQ (reference sequence). V lost 6 bases, J lost 3 bases, and 8 bases stayed unmatched. The CDR3 totals 15 residues. The CDR3 sequence: CASSYPGQGYTEAFF. The DNA for the CDR3 is TGTGCCAGCAGTTATCCGGGACAGGGCTACACTGAAGCTTTCTTT.

The rearrangement joins TRBV27 to TRBJ2-1; 9 nucleotides line up with TRBD2. Germline V CDR1 and CDR2: MNHEY, SMNVEV (reference sequence). This CDR3 spans 16 amino acids. Germline trimming cut 8 bases from V and 4 bases from J; bases unmatched to any gene: 12. This CDR3 is CASAFRAGLAYNEQFF. The CDR3 nucleotides read TGTGCCAGCGCTTTCCGAGCGGGACTAGCATACAATGAGCAGTTCTTC.

V is TRBV5-1 and J is TRBJ2-3; 7 bases match TRBD1. Germline V gene lookup returns CDR1 SGHRS and CDR2 YFSETQ. This CDR3 has 14 residues. V lost 4 bases, J lost 0 bases, and 2 bases stayed unmatched. The CDR3 DNA is TGCGCCAGCAGCACACAGGGGAGCACAGATACGCAGTATTTT. Translating gives CASSTQGSTDTQYF.

This chain links TRBV19 with TRBJ2-7; 9 positions match TRBD2. The V gene end was trimmed by 2 bases and the J gene end by 2 bases; junction bases not matched to a gene: 7. In germline, CDR1 is LNHDA, CDR2 SQIVND (reference sequence). This CDR3 contains 16 residues. The CDR3: CASSISYSGGPYEQYF. The CDR3 DNA sequence: TGTGCCAGTAGTATATCCTATAGCGGGGGTCCCTACGAGCAGTACTTC.

The gene calls are TRBV5-6 and TRBJ2-5; D may be TRBD2 (6 bases). The CDR3 sequence is 14 residues long. Germline values: CDR1 SGHDT, CDR2 YYEEEE. V dropped 4 bases and J dropped 4 bases, with 14 bases sitting between them. This CDR3 reads CASSPEAGLETQYF. DNA of the CDR3: TGTGCCAGCAGCCCAGAGGCGGGGCTAGAGACCCAGTACTTC.

The V and J genes are TRBV2 and TRBJ2-2, with 12 bases lining up with TRBD2. V shed 4 bases and J 5 bases; nucleotides not matched to a gene: 8. Germline CDR1 is SNHLY and CDR2 is FYNNEI. The CDR3 has 17 residues. CDR3 DNA sequence: TGTGCCAGCAGTGGCGGAGCTAGCGGGAGGGGTACCGGGGAGCTGTTTTTT. Its protein product is CASSGGASGRGTGELFF.

The chain carries TRBV5-1 and TRBJ2-2; 8 bases map to TRBD2. Trimming cost V 4 bases and J 2 bases; bases outside gene matches: 4. The CDR3 contains 15 residues. Germline CDR1 and CDR2: SGHRS and YFSETQ. CDR3 region: CASSPGGGNTGELFF. DNA of the CDR3: TGCGCCAGCAGCCCCGGGGGGGGAAACACCGGGGAGCTGTTTTTT.

The chain links TRBV5-1 to TRBJ2-5, with TRBD1 identical over 8 bases. The V segment lost 0 bases and the J segment 4 bases; nucleotides outside the gene matches: 8. Germline assignment: CDR1 SGHRS and CDR2 YFSETQ. CDR3 length: 16 residues. This CDR3 is CASSLEGQGSIETQYF. DNA of the CDR3: TGCGCCAGCAGCTTGGAAGGACAGGGCTCTATAGAGACCCAGTACTTC.